These T cell receptor beta chains were read from a single sample in a study of identical twins. TCRdb used MiXCR to reprocess the 5' RACE reads, holding one entry per CDR3 protein. The sample lists roughly 1,500,000 distinct CDR3 sequences; around a third were seen once. The sequencing input was cord blood. These TCRs come from a newborn girl in good health. Each CDR3 is given with its conserved first and last residue. Fields, in order: clone size, D gene, J gene, V gene, CDR3 protein, CDR3 DNA. The D gene is left open where the match is weak. Size is stated for part of the rows, as once, few or many counts, or as a class when the clone is expanded.

once,.,TRBJ2-1,TRBV20-1,CSSRPPKDNEQFF,TGCAGTTCTAGGCCTCCTAAGGACAATGAGCAGTTCTTC
once,TRBD1,TRBJ1-4,TRBV19,CASSLRPRGATNEKLFF,TGTGCCAGTAGTTTACGGCCCAGGGGGGCGACTAATGAAAAACTGTTTTTT
.,.,TRBJ2-2,TRBV6-6,CASSYGLPDSSGELFF,TGTGCCAGCAGTTACGGACTACCCGATTCGTCCGGGGAGCTGTTTTTT
.,.,TRBJ2-5,TRBV10-2,CASSGGGTATTQYF,TGCGCCAGCAGTGGGGGAGGGACAGCTACGACCCAGTACTTC
few,.,TRBJ1-2,TRBV25-1,CASTGRYGYTF,TGTGCCAGCACCGGGAGATATGGCTACACCTTC
few,.,TRBJ2-7,TRBV18,CASSLYGTKPSYEQYF,TGTGCCAGCTCACTCTACGGGACAAAACCCTCCTACGAGCAGTACTTC
.,.,TRBJ1-1,TRBV5-1,CASSPFDLNTEAFF,TGCGCCAGCAGCCCTTTCGATCTGAACACTGAAGCTTTCTTT
.,.,TRBJ2-1,TRBV28,CASSPPRLVSHNEQFF,TGTGCCAGCAGTCCACCGAGACTAGTGAGCCACAATGAGCAGTTCTTC
few,.,TRBJ1-2,TRBV14,CASSQAAITRYTF,TGTGCCAGCAGCCAAGCAGCCATAACCCGCTACACCTTC
once,.,TRBJ1-2,TRBV29-1,CSIEGGDYGYTF,TGCAGCATTGAAGGCGGGGACTATGGCTACACCTTC
.,TRBD2,TRBJ2-2,TRBV10-3,CAIRPGLAGGQVIYAGELFF,TGTGCCATCAGACCGGGACTAGCGGGGGGGCAGGTTATATACGCCGGGGAGCTGTTTTTT
.,TRBD2,TRBJ2-2,TRBV7-8,CASSYGLAALSGELFF,TGTGCCAGCAGCTACGGACTAGCGGCACTATCCGGGGAGCTGTTTTTT
.,TRBD2,TRBJ2-5,TRBV7-9,CASSALTSGDKKETQYF,TGTGCCAGCAGCGCTCTAACTAGCGGGGATAAAAAAGAGACCCAGTACTTC
.,TRBD2,TRBJ2-3,TRBV20-1,CSAWTSGSSTDTQYF,TGCAGTGCTTGGACTAGCGGGAGCAGCACAGATACGCAGTATTTT
few,.,TRBJ2-1,TRBV5-6,CASSFAEDEQFF,TGTGCCAGCAGCTTCGCGGAGGATGAGCAGTTCTTC
.,.,TRBJ2-1,TRBV5-1,CASNSGPGYEQFF,TGCGCCAGCAACTCAGGACCCGGGTATGAGCAGTTCTTC
.,.,TRBJ2-3,TRBV20-1,CSARTLTNTDTQYF,TGCAGTGCTAGAACCCTGACTAACACAGATACGCAGTATTTT
.,TRBD2,TRBJ2-7,TRBV5-1,CASSWTSGGLLSYEQYF,TGCGCCAGCTCCTGGACTAGCGGGGGCCTCCTCTCCTACGAGCAGTACTTC
many,.,TRBJ2-3,TRBV28,CASTRSTDTQYF,TGTGCCAGCACCAGAAGCACAGATACGCAGTATTTT
.,TRBD2,TRBJ2-7,TRBV19,CASSTGTSGSPQYF,TGTGCCAGTAGTACCGGGACTAGCGGGTCTCCGCAGTACTTC
few,.,TRBJ1-1,TRBV4-2,CASRVGPLNTEAFF,TGTGCCAGCCGGGTAGGACCACTAAACACTGAAGCTTTCTTT
few,TRBD1,TRBJ1-2,TRBV4-1,CASSQDVRDRVYGYTF,TGCGCCAGCAGCCAAGACGTCCGGGACAGGGTCTATGGCTACACCTTC
.,.,TRBJ2-1,TRBV2,CASSPTSPSSYNEQFF,TGTGCCAGCAGTCCAACTAGCCCAAGCTCCTACAATGAGCAGTTCTTC
.,TRBD2,TRBJ2-1,TRBV3-1,CGSSQESRWLAGSKEQFF,TGTGGCAGCAGCCAAGAATCCCGTTGGCTAGCGGGGTCAAAGGAGCAGTTCTTC
.,.,TRBJ1-5,TRBV7-2,CASSLVGGFSNQPQHF,TGTGCCAGCAGCTTAGTAGGGGGATTTAGCAATCAGCCCCAGCATTTT
few,.,TRBJ1-5,TRBV27,CASRSGHSNQPQHF,TGTGCCAGCCGGTCGGGACATAGCAATCAGCCCCAGCATTTT